This T cell receptor (beta chain) stems from a study of shared clonotypes between healthy human individuals. Measured with immunoSEQ multiplex PCR; TCRdb has only the in-frame clones, and not every one. Of roughly 2 million clones listed, almost 96% were seen once; the top ten hold around 0.13%. V lost 10 bases to trimming and J lost 7 bases; unmatched junction nucleotides: 10. The CDR3 spans 13 residues. In germline, CDR1 is MNHNS, CDR2 SASEGT. The gene calls are TRBV6-1 and TRBJ1-2, with 9 bases that match TRBD1. This TCR was recovered from a man younger than 30 in good health. Material: naive CD4+ T cells sorted from blood. Subset noted: CD45RA+ positively selected. The CDR3: CATPPGQGSGYTF. The CDR3 nucleotides read TGTGCCACCCCCCCGGGACAGGGATCTGGCTACACCTTC.